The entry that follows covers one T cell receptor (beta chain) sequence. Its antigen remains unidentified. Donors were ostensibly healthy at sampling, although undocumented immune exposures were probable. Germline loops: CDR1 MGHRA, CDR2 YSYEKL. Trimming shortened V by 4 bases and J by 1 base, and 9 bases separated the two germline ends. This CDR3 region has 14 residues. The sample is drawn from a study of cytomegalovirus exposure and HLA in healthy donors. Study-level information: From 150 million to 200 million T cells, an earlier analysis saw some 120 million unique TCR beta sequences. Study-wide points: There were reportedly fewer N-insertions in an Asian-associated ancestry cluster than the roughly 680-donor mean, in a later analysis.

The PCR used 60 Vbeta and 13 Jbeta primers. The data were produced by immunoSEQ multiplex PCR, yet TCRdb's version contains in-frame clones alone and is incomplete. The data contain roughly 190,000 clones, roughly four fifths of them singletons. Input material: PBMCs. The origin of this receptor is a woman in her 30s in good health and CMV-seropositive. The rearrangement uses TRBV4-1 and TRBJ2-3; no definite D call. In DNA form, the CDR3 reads TGCGCCAGCAGCCGCCCTCGGGGCACAGATACGCAGTATTTT. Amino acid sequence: CASSRPRGTDTQYF.